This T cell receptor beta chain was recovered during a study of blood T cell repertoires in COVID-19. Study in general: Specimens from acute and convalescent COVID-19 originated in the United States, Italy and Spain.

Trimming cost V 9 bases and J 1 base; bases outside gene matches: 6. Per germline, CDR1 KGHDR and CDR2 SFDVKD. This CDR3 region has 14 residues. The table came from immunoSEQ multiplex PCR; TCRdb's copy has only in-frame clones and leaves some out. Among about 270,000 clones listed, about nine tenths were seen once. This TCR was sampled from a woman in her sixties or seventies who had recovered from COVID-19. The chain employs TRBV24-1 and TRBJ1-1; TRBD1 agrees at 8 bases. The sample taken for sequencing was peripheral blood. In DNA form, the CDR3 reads TGTGCCACCGGAGGACAGGGACCGAACACTGAAGCTTTCTTT. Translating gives CATGGQGPNTEAFF.